The clone carrying this T cell receptor beta chain has just one count. The antigen remains unidentified. The data derive from a study of T cell responses to AZD1222 COVID-19 vaccine. Clones were read by immunoSEQ multiplex PCR, and TCRdb kept only the in-frame ones, dropping some. Among more than 120,000 clones listed, approximately 89% were seen once. CDR1 and CDR2 (germline): SGHAT, FQNNGV. The CDR3 has 17 residues. V was trimmed by 6 bases and J by 0 bases, leaving 18 bases between them. Overall study results and limits: Most donors were white British and more were female, and clonal diversity was possibly underestimated. At baseline, seropositivity was found in only five or six AZD1222 recipients. Repertoires were obtained only post-peak T cell response. Unmutated variant regions reportedly attract nearly half of all spike-specific TCRs.

J is TRBJ2-1 and V is TRBV11-2, with a possible D match to TRBD2 (5 bases). Sequencing used peripheral blood, obtained 28 days after the second AZD1222 dose. The sequence was obtained from an adult who received the AZD1222 COVID-19 vaccine. The CDR3: CASSRTWEFSSYNEQFF. CDR3 sequence (DNA): TGTGCCAGCAGTCGAACATGGGAGTTCTCCTCCTACAATGAGCAGTTCTTC. The whole variable domain, filled in from reference TRBV11-2 and TRBJ2-1, reads EAGVAQSPRYKIIEKRQSVAFWCNPISGHATLYWYQQILGQGPKLLIQFQNNGVVDDSQLPKDRFSAERLKGVDSTLKIQPAKLEDSAVYLCASSRTWEFSSYNEQFFGPGTRLTVL.